These 25 T cell receptor beta chains were sequenced from one sample in a study of T-cell memory formation after mild COVID-19. TCRdb redid the calling of the 5' RACE reads with MiXCR, one entry per CDR3 protein. The repertoire has approximately 100,000 distinct CDR3 sequences, roughly 25% of them found once; the top ten carry 35% to 50%. The specimen sequenced was PBMCs or a T cell subset sorted from them (not recorded which). All receptors come from a man between 18 and 35 years old who had mild COVID-19 (a few samples of this study predate the infection). Cell type and time point are not known.

The rearrangement joins TRBV12-3 or TRBV12-4 to TRBJ1-1; D is unresolved. The CDR3 runs to 13 residues. V lost 7 bases and J 0 bases, leaving 9 bases between the germline ends. DNA for the CDR3: TGTGCCAGCACAGACACTTTGAACACTGAAGCTTTCTTT. This sequence encodes CASTDTLNTEAFF.

The sample holds many counts of this clonotype. The rearrangement joins TRBV4-3 to TRBJ2-1; D remains unclear. This CDR3 comprises 14 residues. CDR1 and CDR2 from the germline V gene are LGHNA and YSLEER. The V and J ends lost 0 bases and 9 bases respectively, with 12 bases between them. This chain's CDR3 is CASSQDIPAPEQFF. The CDR3 region has the DNA TGCGCCAGCAGCCAAGACATCCCCGCACCTGAGCAGTTCTTC.

This chain uses TRBV13 with TRBJ2-7, with TRBD2 as a possible D gene (5 bases). This CDR3 spans 13 amino acids. CDR1 and CDR2 from the germline V gene are PRHDT and FYEKMQ (reference sequence). The V gene lost 7 bases and the J gene lost 5 bases, with 15 bases spanning the gap. The CDR3: CASTAGMVHEQYF. Here the CDR3 DNA reads TGTGCCAGCACTGCGGGCATGGTCCACGAGCAGTACTTC.

The CDR3 nucleotides are TGTGCCAGCAGCCACCGGGGGCCCCACGAGCAGTACGTC. Translated: CASSHRGPHEQYV. V is TRBV6-4 and J is TRBJ2-7; D possibly uses TRBD1 or TRBD2 (6 bases each). This CDR3 is 13 amino acids long. From germline, CDR1 is MRHNA and CDR2 SNTAGT. Trimming cost V 6 bases and J 5 bases, with 14 bases left between them.

This clonotype was observed a few times. The V call is TRBV5-1, the J call TRBJ1-1; D unclear. With 2 bases removed from V and 5 bases from J, the gap between germline ends came to 13 bases. Germline CDR1 is SGHRS and CDR2 is YFSETQ. CDR3 size: 14 residues. CDR3 sequence: CASSLKDQRTEAFF. CDR3 nucleotide sequence: TGCGCCAGCAGCTTAAAGGACCAAAGAACTGAAGCTTTCTTT.

This clonotype has a handful of counts. The chain recombines TRBV15 with TRBJ1-5, with TRBD1 matching over 8 bases. Trimming removed 3 bases from V and 3 bases from J; junction bases left unmatched: 4. Per the germline V gene, CDR1 is LNHNV and CDR2 is YYDKDF (reference sequence). The CDR3 contains 15 residues. The CDR3 sequence: CATSRETGVNQPQHF. The CDR3 region has the DNA TGTGCCACCAGCAGGGAGACAGGGGTCAATCAGCCCCAGCATTTT.

The rearrangement uses TRBV12-3 or TRBV12-4 and TRBJ1-2; perhaps TRBD1 as D (5 bases). V was clipped by 4 bases and J by 5 bases, with 17 bases between them. The CDR3 spans 15 residues. The CDR3 here is CASSYKGPARYGYTF. DNA for the CDR3: TGTGCCAGCAGTTACAAGGGACCTGCTAGGTATGGCTACACCTTC.

The rearrangement uses TRBV11-2 and TRBJ2-7; D may be TRBD1 (6 bases). CDR1 is SGHAT and CDR2 is FQNNGV in the germline V gene. The CDR3 is made up of 13 amino acids. The ends were cut back, 5 bases at V and 3 bases at J, with 11 bases in the middle. This CDR3 is CASSLGGFYEQYF. The DNA for the CDR3 is TGTGCCAGCAGCCTAGGGGGTTTCTACGAGCAGTACTTC.

In this sample, this clonotype turned up once. The V and J genes are TRBV12-3 or TRBV12-4 and TRBJ2-1; possible D gene TRBD2, 6 bases. CDR3 length: 14 residues. Trimming cost V 4 bases and J 4 bases, with 11 bases left between them. The CDR3: CASSSATRYNEQFF. The CDR3 nucleotides read TGTGCCAGCAGTTCGGCGACTAGGTACAATGAGCAGTTCTTC.

The gene calls are TRBV10-3 and TRBJ2-5, with 10 bases identical to TRBD2. V was pared by 0 bases and J by 5 bases, with 15 bases of the junction left unmatched. Per germline, CDR1 ENHRY and CDR2 SYGVKD. The CDR3 has 19 amino acids. CDR3 bases: TGTGCCATCAGTGAGTCCCGCGGAGGAGAGCGGGGGGGATCGGAGACCCAGTACTTC. Translation gives CAISESRGGERGGSETQYF.

CDR3 DNA sequence: TGTGCCAGCAGCCCAAAGGGGCAAGATACGCAGTATTTT. Its translation is CASSPKGQDTQYF. This rearrangement joins TRBV7-3 to TRBJ2-3; perhaps TRBD1 as D (5 bases). CDR3 length: 13 residues. V was trimmed by 5 bases and J by 5 bases, leaving 11 bases between them. Germline V gives CDR1 SGHTA, CDR2 FQGTGA.

This clonotype was seen a handful of times. CDR3 sequence reads: CASRPPPRGGITDTQYF. The CDR3 DNA follows: TGTGCCAGCAGGCCCCCTCCCCGCGGGGGGATCACAGATACGCAGTATTTT. The chain has TRBV11-2 and TRBJ2-3; 8 bases map to TRBD2. Per the germline V gene, CDR1 is SGHAT and CDR2 is FQNNGV. With 6 bases clipped from V and 2 bases from J, the junction kept 13 bases outside the gene matches. The CDR3 has 17 amino acids.

In this sample, this clonotype turned up a few times. The CDR3 sequence: CSARDRRSSSYNEQFF. CDR3 DNA: TGCAGTGCTAGAGATCGGCGCTCAAGCTCCTACAATGAGCAGTTCTTC. The chain employs TRBV20-1 and TRBJ2-1; D gene ambiguous. V gave up 0 bases and J gave up 0 bases, with 12 bases separating them. Germline CDR1 is DFQATT and CDR2 is SNEGSKA (reference sequence). CDR3 length: 16 residues.

CDR3 residues: CASSEWSGVSVNTEAFF. CDR3 nucleotides: TGTGCCAGCAGTGAATGGTCTGGGGTTAGTGTGAACACTGAAGCTTTCTTT. This chain uses TRBV6-1 with TRBJ1-1; the D is unclear. Per germline, CDR1 MNHNS and CDR2 SASEGT. Between the trimmed V and J ends, which lost 2 bases and 0 bases, there was a span of 16 bases. The CDR3 length is 17 residues.

This chain uses TRBV4-2 with TRBJ1-2, with 8 bases that match TRBD1. Germline V gene data show CDR1 as LGHNA and CDR2 as YNFKEQ. This CDR3 has 15 residues. V lost 0 bases, J lost 4 bases, and 4 bases stayed unmatched. In DNA form, the CDR3 reads TGTGCCAGCAGCCAAGATTCCCAGGGGGCCTATGGCTACACCTTC. It codes for CASSQDSQGAYGYTF.

The J gene is TRBJ1-6, the V gene TRBV9; TRBD1 is a possible D gene (6 bases). The germline V and J ends were trimmed by 3 bases and 10 bases, with 17 bases remaining between them. CDR1 is SGDLS and CDR2 is YYNGEE in the germline V gene. The CDR3 length is 15 residues. The CDR3, as DNA: TGTGCCAGCAGCGCCCGGGACACGGAGGACTCACCCCTCCACTTT. This translates into CASSARDTEDSPLHF.

Only a few counts were recorded for this clonotype. This chain connects TRBV3-1 to TRBJ2-5; D perhaps matches TRBD2 (5 bases). CDR1 and CDR2 (germline): LGHDT, YNNKEL (reference sequence). The CDR3 sequence is 14 residues long. Deletions cut 6 bases from V and 0 bases from J, with 11 bases between. CDR3 residues: CASRLGVYQETQYF. In DNA, the CDR3 is TGTGCCAGCAGGCTCGGGGTGTACCAAGAGACCCAGTACTTC.

The rearrangement uses TRBV4-3 and TRBJ2-7; D not certain. Germline loops: CDR1 LGHNA, CDR2 YSLEER. Trimming left V 4 bases short and J 1 base short, with 11 bases between. The CDR3 consists of 14 residues. CDR3 protein: CASSLKPDSYEQYF. The CDR3 region has the DNA TGCGCCAGCAGCCTCAAGCCCGATTCCTACGAGCAGTACTTC.

This clonotype occurred many times. The chain employs TRBV7-6 and TRBJ1-5; 8 bases line up with TRBD1. V was clipped by 5 bases and J by 7 bases; unmatched bases: 4. The CDR3 is made up of 13 amino acids. Germline V gene sequence: CDR1 SGHVS, CDR2 FNYEAQ. CDR3 DNA sequence: TGTGCCAGCAGCGGACAGGGTAGCCAGCCCCAGCATTTT. It encodes CASSGQGSQPQHF.

V usage is TRBV11-2 and J usage is TRBJ2-7; D is unresolved. This CDR3 contains 14 residues. Germline V gene lookup returns CDR1 SGHAT and CDR2 FQNNGV. V lost 1 base and J 1 base, leaving 8 bases between the germline ends. The CDR3: CASSLGLGSYEQYF. For the CDR3, the DNA is TGTGCCAGCAGCTTAGGGCTGGGTTCCTACGAGCAGTACTTC.

This clonotype was picked up a small number of times. This chain uses TRBV4-2 with TRBJ1-5; weak D call: TRBD1 (5 bases). The CDR3 extends over 15 amino acids. From germline, CDR1 is LGHNA and CDR2 YNFKEQ. Trimming took off 0 bases at V and 4 bases at J, with 10 bases between the two ends. This chain's CDR3 is CASSQEPGPNQPQHF. CDR3 DNA sequence: TGTGCCAGCAGCCAAGAGCCGGGGCCGAATCAGCCCCAGCATTTT.

The chain recombines TRBV12-3 or TRBV12-4 with TRBJ2-1, with 9 bases lining up with TRBD1. Trimming at V came to 7 bases and at J to 8 bases, leaving 12 bases not matched to a gene. The CDR3 runs 15 residues. CDR3: CASTRGQGFIDEQFF. CDR3 nucleotide sequence: TGTGCCAGCACCCGAGGACAGGGGTTTATTGATGAGCAGTTCTTC.

This clonotype was seen more than once but under ten times. The chain is built from TRBV2 and TRBJ2-7; D gene unclear. This CDR3 has 13 residues. The V end lost 7 bases, the J end lost 2 bases, and 12 bases lay between the germline ends. The germline CDR1 and CDR2 sequences are SNHLY and FYNNEI. CDR3: CASTPIGAYEQYF. The CDR3 region has the DNA TGTGCCAGCACCCCCATTGGGGCCTACGAGCAGTACTTC.

In its sample, this clonotype was seen a few times. The chain couples TRBV5-4 to TRBJ1-1; D is ambiguous. Germline V gives CDR1 SGHNT, CDR2 YYREEE (reference sequence). The CDR3 extends over 15 amino acids. Trimming left V 0 bases short and J 0 bases short, with 9 bases between. CDR3 residues: CASSLDRDVNTEAFF. The CDR3 DNA is TGTGCCAGCAGCTTGGATCGGGATGTGAACACTGAAGCTTTCTTT.

This clonotype appeared a single time. This chain connects TRBV2 to TRBJ1-1, with a tentative D call TRBD1 (6 bases). V lost 8 bases and J lost 0, with 16 bases in between. CDR1 and CDR2 (germline): SNHLY, FYNNEI. The CDR3 is 15 amino acids. CDR3 sequence reads: CASSAPGVLNTEAFF. CDR3 DNA: TGTGCCAGCTCAGCCCCAGGGGTCTTGAACACTGAAGCTTTCTTT.